Detailed here is one TCR beta chain. This record belongs to a study of T cell changes during pregnancy in multiple sclerosis. The CDR3 covers 14 residues. The V gene's germline CDR1 is MNHEY and CDR2 SMNVEV (reference sequence). V lost 2 bases and J 8 bases, leaving 13 bases between the germline ends. Assay used: immunoSEQ multiplex PCR; TCRdb lists only in-frame clones, some missing. The sample has 35,000 or so clones, roughly 90% seen once. The rearrangement joins TRBV27 to TRBJ2-1, with D perhaps matching TRBD2 (6 bases). This sequence was found in a female donor in good health, enrolled as a control in a pregnancy study. Sequences were derived from CD4+ T cells from peripheral blood mononuclear cells, sampled after pregnancy. In nucleotides, the CDR3 is TGTGCCAGCAGTTTAGAGGCGGGACGCCATGAGCAGTTCTTC. Amino acids: CASSLEAGRHEQFF.